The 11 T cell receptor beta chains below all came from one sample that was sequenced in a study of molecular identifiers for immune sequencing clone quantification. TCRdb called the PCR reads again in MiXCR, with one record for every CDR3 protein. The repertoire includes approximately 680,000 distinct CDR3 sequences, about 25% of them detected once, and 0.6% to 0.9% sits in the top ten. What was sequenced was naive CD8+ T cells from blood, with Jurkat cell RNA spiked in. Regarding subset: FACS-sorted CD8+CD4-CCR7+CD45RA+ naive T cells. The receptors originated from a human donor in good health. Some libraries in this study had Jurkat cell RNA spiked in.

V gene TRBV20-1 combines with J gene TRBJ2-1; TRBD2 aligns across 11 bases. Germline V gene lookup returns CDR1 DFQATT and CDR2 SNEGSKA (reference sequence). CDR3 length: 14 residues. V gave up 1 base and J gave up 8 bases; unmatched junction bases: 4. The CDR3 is CSARGGLADDEQFF. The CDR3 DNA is TGCAGTGCTAGAGGGGGACTAGCGGACGATGAGCAGTTCTTC.

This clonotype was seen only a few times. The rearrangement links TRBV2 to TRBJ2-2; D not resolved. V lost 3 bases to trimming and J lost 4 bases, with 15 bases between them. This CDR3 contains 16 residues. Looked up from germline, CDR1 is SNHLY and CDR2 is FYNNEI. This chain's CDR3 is CASSDPQVTSTGELFF. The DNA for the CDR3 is TGTGCCAGCAGTGACCCGCAGGTGACAAGCACCGGGGAGCTGTTTTTT.

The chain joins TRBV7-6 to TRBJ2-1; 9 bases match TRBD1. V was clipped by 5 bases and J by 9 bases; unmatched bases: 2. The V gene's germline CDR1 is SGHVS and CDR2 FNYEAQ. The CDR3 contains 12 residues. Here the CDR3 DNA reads TGTGCCAGCAGCGACAGGGGGACTGAGCAGTTCTTC. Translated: CASSDRGTEQFF. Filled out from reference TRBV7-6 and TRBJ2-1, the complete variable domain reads GAGVSQSPRYKVTKRGQDVALRCDPISGHVSLYWYRQALGQGPEFLTYFNYEAQQDKSGLPNDRFSAERPEGSISTLTIQRTEQRDSAMYRCASSDRGTEQFFGPGTRLTVL.

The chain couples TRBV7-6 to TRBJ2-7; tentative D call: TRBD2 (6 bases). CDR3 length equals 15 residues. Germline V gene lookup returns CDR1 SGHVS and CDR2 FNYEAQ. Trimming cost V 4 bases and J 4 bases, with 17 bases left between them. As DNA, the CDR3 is TGTGCCAGCAGCTCCCGACTAGGGGAGAAATACGAGCAGTACTTC. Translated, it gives CASSSRLGEKYEQYF.

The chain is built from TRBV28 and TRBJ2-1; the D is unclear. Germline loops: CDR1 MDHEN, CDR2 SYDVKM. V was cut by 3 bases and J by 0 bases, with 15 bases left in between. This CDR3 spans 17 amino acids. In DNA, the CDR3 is TGTGCCAGCAGTTTCCCATCCTTCTCCAGCTCCTACAATGAGCAGTTCTTC. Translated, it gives CASSFPSFSSSYNEQFF.

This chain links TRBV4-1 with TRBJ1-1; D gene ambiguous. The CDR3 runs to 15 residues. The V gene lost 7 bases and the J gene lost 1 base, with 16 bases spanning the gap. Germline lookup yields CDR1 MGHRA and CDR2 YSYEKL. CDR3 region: CASTGGQFSNTEAFF. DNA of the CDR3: TGCGCCAGCACCGGAGGGCAGTTTTCGAACACTGAAGCTTTCTTT.

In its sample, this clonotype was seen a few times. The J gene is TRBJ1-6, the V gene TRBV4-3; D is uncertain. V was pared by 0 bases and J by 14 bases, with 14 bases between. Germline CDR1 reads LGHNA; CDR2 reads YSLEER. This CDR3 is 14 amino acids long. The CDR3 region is CASSQDGLVGTLHF. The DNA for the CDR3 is TGCGCCAGCAGCCAAGATGGGTTGGTAGGAACCCTCCACTTT.

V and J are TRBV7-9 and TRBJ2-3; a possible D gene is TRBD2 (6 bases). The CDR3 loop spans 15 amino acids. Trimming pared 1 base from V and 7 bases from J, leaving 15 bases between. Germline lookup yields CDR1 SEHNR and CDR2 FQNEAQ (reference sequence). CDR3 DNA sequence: TGTGCCAGCAGCTTAGGTGGGGCGGGGTGGAATACGCAGTATTTT. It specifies CASSLGGAGWNTQYF.

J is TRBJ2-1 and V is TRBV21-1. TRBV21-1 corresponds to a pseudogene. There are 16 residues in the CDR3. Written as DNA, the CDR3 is TGTGCCAGCAGCTATGGTCGGAAGATGTCCTACAATGAGCAGTTCTTC. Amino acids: CASSYGRKMSYNEQFF.

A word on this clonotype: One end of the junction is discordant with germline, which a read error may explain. The CDR3 loop is CPSSPVTSGYEQYF. The CDR3 bases are TGTCCCAGCAGCCCTGTGACTAGCGGATACGAGCAGTACTTC. The chain links TRBV6-5 to TRBJ2-7, with 9 bases matching TRBD2. Germline CDR1 reads MNHEY; CDR2 reads SVGAGI. The CDR3 has 14 amino acids.

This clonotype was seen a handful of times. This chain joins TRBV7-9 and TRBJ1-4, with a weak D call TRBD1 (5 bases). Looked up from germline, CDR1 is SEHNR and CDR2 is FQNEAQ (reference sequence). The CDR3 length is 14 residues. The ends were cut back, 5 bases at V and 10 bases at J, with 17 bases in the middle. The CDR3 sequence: CASSRGPEIGKLFF. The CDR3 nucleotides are TGTGCCAGCAGCCGGGGACCGGAGATCGGAAAACTGTTTTTT.